Here is one T cell receptor (beta chain) with its context. What it binds is not known. The germline V gene encodes CDR1 SGDLS and CDR2 YYNGEE. After removal of 3 bases from V and 7 bases from J, the junction contained 12 bases not matched to a gene. This CDR3 has 16 residues. The sample is drawn from a study of cytomegalovirus exposure and HLA in healthy donors. 60 Vbeta and 13 Jbeta primers were used in PCR. Repertoires were generated with immunoSEQ multiplex PCR, while TCRdb's copy carries only in-frame clones and drops some. The table includes 130,000 to 150,000 clones, 80% detected once. Study-level results: Earlier analysis looked at TCR beta V segments, and most were productive about 87% or about 30% of the time.

The V call is TRBV9, the J call TRBJ2-1, with 8 bases lining up with TRBD2. The sequenced sample consisted of PBMCs. The sequence came from a male donor in good health and CMV-seronegative. The CDR3 region is CASSEGTSEPANEQFF. As DNA, the CDR3 is TGTGCCAGCAGCGAGGGGACTAGTGAGCCGGCGAATGAGCAGTTCTTC.